The 23 T cell receptor beta chains reported below all come from one sample, sequenced in a study of T cell changes during pregnancy in multiple sclerosis. The protocol was immunoSEQ multiplex PCR, while the TCRdb copy is restricted to in-frame clones and leaves out a portion. The table has around 58,000 clones, around nine tenths seen once. The starting material was peripheral blood, obtained before pregnancy. The receptors shown here come from a female donor with multiple sclerosis, enrolled in a pregnancy study.

This chain connects TRBV19 to TRBJ1-1; D unclear. CDR1 LNHDA and CDR2 SQIVND come from the germline V gene (reference sequence). CDR3 size: 15 residues. V shed 5 bases and J shed 5 bases, with 18 bases lying between them. CDR3 sequence reads: CASSPFEKGGTEAFF. CDR3 in DNA: TGTGCCAGTAGTCCGTTTGAAAAGGGCGGGACTGAAGCTTTCTTT.

In nucleotides, the CDR3 is TGTGCCAGCAGCCAAGAACGCCCGTCGAGCGGGGGGGCAAATGAGCAGTTCTTC. This encodes CASSQERPSSGGANEQFF. The chain employs TRBV4-2 and TRBJ2-1; TRBD2 matches 10 bases. The CDR3 runs to 18 residues. Germline CDR1 LGHNA, CDR2 YNFKEQ. The V segment lost 0 bases and the J segment 7 bases; nucleotides outside the gene matches: 12.

This rearrangement joins TRBV6-5 to TRBJ1-4; no definite D call. CDR3 length: 14 residues. Trimming took off 7 bases at V and 2 bases at J, with 11 bases between the two ends. In germline, CDR1 is MNHEY, CDR2 SVGAGI. In DNA form, the CDR3 reads TGTGCCAGCAAGGATCCGAGGACTAATGAAAAACTGTTTTTT. Protein sequence: CASKDPRTNEKLFF.

V gene TRBV6-1 combines with J gene TRBJ1-2, with 7 positions matching TRBD1. This CDR3 is built from 14 residues. V shed 4 bases, J shed 0 bases, and the junction held 2 bases outside the gene matches. In germline, CDR1 is MNHNS, CDR2 SASEGT. Written as DNA, the CDR3 is TGTGCCAGCAGTGGACAGGGAGCTAACTATGGCTACACCTTC. It is translated as CASSGQGANYGYTF.

The chain links TRBV5-1 to TRBJ1-4, with TRBD1 matching over 8 bases. Trimming at V came to 3 bases and at J to 7 bases, leaving 14 bases not matched to a gene. CDR3 length equals 17 residues. The germline gives CDR1 SGHRS, CDR2 YFSETQ. Here the CDR3 reads CASSYNGQGTSGEKLFF. For the CDR3, the DNA is TGCGCCAGCAGCTATAATGGACAGGGCACTTCAGGTGAAAAACTGTTTTTT.

The CDR3, as DNA: TGTGCCAGCAGCCCTGGACTAGCGGGGGGGCGAAGTAGGGATGAGCAGTTCTTC. It yields the protein CASSPGLAGGRSRDEQFF. This chain connects TRBV4-2 to TRBJ2-1, with 15 bases that match TRBD2. The CDR3 contains 18 residues. The ends lost 4 bases at V and 8 bases at J; junction bases unmatched: 12. The germline gives CDR1 LGHNA, CDR2 YNFKEQ.

The chain joins TRBV18 to TRBJ1-1, with D tentatively TRBD1 (5 bases). The CDR3 runs to 15 residues. V was pared by 3 bases and J by 1 base, with 12 bases between. Germline lookup yields CDR1 KGHSH and CDR2 LQKENI. The CDR3 spells CASSPIDSRNTEAFF. The CDR3 DNA reads as TGTGCCAGCTCACCTATCGACAGCCGGAACACTGAAGCTTTCTTT.

This chain links TRBV9 with TRBJ1-5; D perhaps matches TRBD1 (6 bases). Trimming took 3 bases from V and 6 from J, leaving 13 bases between them. The CDR3 sequence is 14 residues long. From germline, CDR1 is SGDLS and CDR2 YYNGEE. This CDR3 is CASSGTELGQPQHF. CDR3 DNA: TGTGCCAGCAGCGGGACAGAGCTAGGTCAGCCCCAGCATTTT.

The V gene is TRBV6-5, the J gene TRBJ2-1; D is perhaps TRBD1 (5 bases). The CDR3 has 13 residues. The V and J ends lost 0 bases and 5 bases respectively, with 5 bases between them. Germline lookup yields CDR1 MNHEY and CDR2 SVGAGI. In DNA form, the CDR3 reads TGTGCCAGCAGTTACTCGGACAACAATGAGCAGTTCTTC. Its translation: CASSYSDNNEQFF.

The V and J genes are TRBV29-1 and TRBJ1-2, with TRBD1 as a possible D gene (6 bases). The CDR3 is 15 residues long. The germline gives CDR1 SQVTM, CDR2 ANQGSEA. V was cut by 7 bases and J by 0 bases, with 18 bases left in between. CDR3 nucleotides: TGCAGCGCAAACCCATTGAGGGGGTCTAACTATGGCTACACCTTC. This codes for CSANPLRGSNYGYTF.

The chain carries TRBV5-4 and TRBJ2-5; D call uncertain. The CDR3 length is 14 residues. Germline V gene lookup returns CDR1 SGHNT and CDR2 YYREEE (reference sequence). Trimming took off 0 bases at V and 3 bases at J, with 9 bases between the two ends. CDR3 coding DNA: TGTGCCAGCAGCTTGGCAGGTAGAGAAGAGACCCAGTACTTC. Translated, it gives CASSLAGREETQYF.

The table lists this clone with a few counts. The rearrangement links TRBV5-4 to TRBJ1-1; the match to TRBD1 covers 8 bases. The CDR3 has 15 residues. The ends lost 1 base at V and 1 base at J; junction bases unmatched: 3. Germline V CDR1 and CDR2: SGHNT, YYREEE (reference sequence). The CDR3 DNA sequence: TGTGCCAGCAGCTTGAAGCAGGGGGCGAACACTGAAGCTTTCTTT. Its protein is CASSLKQGANTEAFF.

V gene TRBV5-4 combines with J gene TRBJ1-2; 8 bases map to TRBD1. J gave up 6 bases and V 5 bases, and 12 bases lay outside the gene matches. From germline, CDR1 is SGHNT and CDR2 YYREEE (reference sequence). The CDR3 has 15 amino acids. CDR3 amino acids: CASRDTGTGQDGYTF. The CDR3 coding sequence is TGTGCCAGCAGAGATACCGGGACAGGACAGGATGGCTACACCTTC.

J is TRBJ2-3 and V is TRBV2; the match to TRBD1 covers 7 bases. V was clipped by 0 bases and J by 6 bases; unmatched bases: 6. CDR3 length equals 15 residues. Germline CDR1 SNHLY, CDR2 FYNNEI. This CDR3 reads CASSEARDSHDTQYF. For the CDR3, the DNA is TGTGCCAGCAGTGAAGCCCGGGACAGCCATGATACGCAGTATTTT.

This clone has a single count. The rearrangement links TRBV19 to TRBJ1-5; D is ambiguous. Deletions cut 3 bases from V and 3 bases from J, with 15 bases between. The length of the CDR3 is 16 residues. Germline loops: CDR1 LNHDA, CDR2 SQIVND (reference sequence). The CDR3 region is CASSILGGGINQPQHF. CDR3 coding DNA: TGTGCCAGTAGTATCCTAGGAGGTGGGATCAATCAGCCCCAGCATTTT. The variable domain in full, with the rest retrieved from reference TRBV19 and TRBJ1-5, is DGGITQSPKYLFRKEGQNVTLSCEQNLNHDAMYWYRQDPGQGLRLIYYSQIVNDFQKGDIAEGYSVSREKKESFPLTVTSAQKNPTAFYLCASSILGGGINQPQHFGDGTRLSIL.

This chain links TRBV29-1 with TRBJ2-1; 8 positions match TRBD2. Trimming at V came to 5 bases and at J to 4 bases, leaving 4 bases not matched to a gene. The CDR3 loop spans 13 amino acids. From germline, CDR1 is SQVTM and CDR2 ANQGSEA. The CDR3 reads CSVRAGAYNEQFF. In nucleotides, the CDR3 is TGCAGCGTTCGAGCGGGGGCATACAATGAGCAGTTCTTC.

The genes are TRBV7-6 and TRBJ2-7; no clear D. The V gene's germline CDR1 is SGHVS and CDR2 FNYEAQ. Trimming pared 5 bases from V and 7 bases from J, leaving 15 bases between. The CDR3 runs to 13 residues. This chain's CDR3 is CASSRSRVGEQYF. The CDR3 DNA reads TGTGCCAGCAGCCGGAGTCGGGTCGGAGAGCAGTACTTC. The full variable domain, rest sourced from reference TRBV7-6 and TRBJ2-7, is GAGVSQSPRYKVTKRGQDVALRCDPISGHVSLYWYRQALGQGPEFLTYFNYEAQQDKSGLPNDRFSAERPEGSISTLTIQRTEQRDSAMYRCASSRSRVGEQYFGPGTRLTVT.

This chain links TRBV28 with TRBJ1-5; D ambiguous. This CDR3 has 17 amino acids. Between the trimmed V and J ends, which lost 5 bases and 6 bases, there was a span of 23 bases. Germline V gives CDR1 MDHEN, CDR2 SYDVKM. The CDR3 here is CASSPHLASPAAQPQHF. The CDR3 DNA sequence: TGTGCCAGCAGTCCCCACCTGGCCTCACCAGCGGCTCAGCCCCAGCATTTT.

The chain carries TRBV5-1 and TRBJ1-2; 9 nucleotides agree with TRBD1. This CDR3 is built from 15 residues. Germline CDR1 and CDR2: SGHRS and YFSETQ. V lost 4 bases to trimming and J lost 7 bases; unmatched junction nucleotides: 11. CDR3 region: CASSRDREGSTGYTF. The CDR3, as DNA: TGCGCCAGCAGCCGGGACAGGGAGGGATCCACTGGCTACACCTTC.

The V and J genes are TRBV5-1 and TRBJ1-1, with D maybe TRBD1 (6 bases). Trimming removed 7 bases at V and 1 base at J, with 11 bases between. Germline lookup yields CDR1 SGHRS and CDR2 YFSETQ. The CDR3 consists of 13 residues. DNA of the CDR3: TGCGCCAGCGGGGGAGGGGGGAACACTGAAGCTTTCTTT. Protein sequence: CASGGGGNTEAFF. Drawing the rest from reference TRBV5-1 and TRBJ1-1, the complete variable domain is KAGVTQTPRYLIKTRGQQVTLSCSPISGHRSVSWYQQTPGQGLQFLFEYFSETQRNKGNFPGRFSGRQFSNSRSEMNVSTLELGDSALYLCASGGGGNTEAFFGQGTRLTVV.

The chain couples TRBV30 to TRBJ1-2; 10 bases agree with TRBD1. Trimming took 5 bases from V and 5 from J; bases not matched to a gene: 5. Germline assignment: CDR1 GTSNPN and CDR2 SVGIG (reference sequence). The CDR3 has 13 amino acids. The DNA for the CDR3 is TGTGCCTGGGACAGGGGGCGGGGGTATGGCTACACCTTC. It specifies CAWDRGRGYGYTF. The variable domain in full, completed from reference TRBV30 and TRBJ1-2, reads SQTIHQWPATLVQPVGSPLSLECTVEGTSNPNLYWYRQAAGRGLQLLFYSVGIGQISSEVPQNLSASRPQDRQFILSSKKLLLSDSGFYLCAWDRGRGYGYTFGSGTRLTVV.

This clone was observed a few times. The chain combines TRBV4-1 with TRBJ1-6, with 8 bases identical to TRBD1. Germline V CDR1 and CDR2: MGHRA, YSYEKL. CDR3 length equals 16 residues. The V and J ends lost 0 bases and 9 bases, in that order; junction bases with no gene match: 7. The CDR3 here is CASSQDEGQGGSPLHF. The CDR3 coding sequence is TGCGCCAGCAGCCAAGACGAAGGACAGGGCGGTTCACCCCTCCACTTT.

The chain has TRBV29-1 and TRBJ1-2; 8 nucleotides align to TRBD1. J lost 2 bases, V lost 4 bases, and 3 bases had no gene match. Germline assignment: CDR1 SQVTM and CDR2 ANQGSEA. This CDR3 is built from 13 residues. CDR3 sequence: CSVAGTGNYGYTF. The DNA of the CDR3 is TGCAGCGTTGCAGGGACAGGCAACTATGGCTACACCTTC.